This T cell receptor beta chain was identified in a study of beta chain features in type 1 diabetes. Germline loops: CDR1 SEHNR, CDR2 FQNEAQ (reference sequence). The CDR3 runs 16 residues. The V end lost 0 bases, the J end lost 7 bases, and 19 bases lay between the germline ends. Expressed TCRB transcripts were sequenced after all isolated RNA was converted to cDNA. Measured with immunoSEQ multiplex PCR; TCRdb has only the in-frame clones, and not every one. This table holds about 130,000 clones, about 9.2% found once. This chain joins TRBV7-9 and TRBJ2-7; TRBD2 might be the D (6 bases). This receptor was identified in a young man in good health. Source material: central memory CD4+ T cells from blood. The CDR3 spells CASSLAAWSGPGEQYF. In DNA, the CDR3 is TGTGCCAGCAGCTTAGCGGCCTGGAGCGGGCCCGGGGAGCAGTACTTC.